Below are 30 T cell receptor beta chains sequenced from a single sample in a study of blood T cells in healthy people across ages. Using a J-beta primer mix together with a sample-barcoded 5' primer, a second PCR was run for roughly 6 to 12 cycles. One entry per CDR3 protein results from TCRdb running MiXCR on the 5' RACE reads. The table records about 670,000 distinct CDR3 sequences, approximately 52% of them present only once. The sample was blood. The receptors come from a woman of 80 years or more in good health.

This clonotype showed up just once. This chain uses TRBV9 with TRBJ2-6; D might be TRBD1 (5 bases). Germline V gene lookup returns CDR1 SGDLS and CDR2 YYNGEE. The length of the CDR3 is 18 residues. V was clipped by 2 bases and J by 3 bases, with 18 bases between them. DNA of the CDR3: TGTGCCAGCAGCGTCCCTACAGGATCCATCGGTGGGGCCAACGTCCTGACTTTC. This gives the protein CASSVPTGSIGGANVLTF.

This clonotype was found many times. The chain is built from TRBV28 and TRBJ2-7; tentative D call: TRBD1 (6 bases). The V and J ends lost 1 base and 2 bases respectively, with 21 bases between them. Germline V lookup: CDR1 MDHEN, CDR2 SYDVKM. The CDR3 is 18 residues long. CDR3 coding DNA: TGTGCCAGCAGTTTATTGAGTGTGGGGGCGTCCTTTACCTACGAGCAGTACTTC. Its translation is CASSLLSVGASFTYEQYF. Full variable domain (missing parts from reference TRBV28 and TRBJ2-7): DVKVTQSSRYLVKRTGEKVFLECVQDMDHENMFWYRQDPGLGLRLIYFSYDVKMKEKGDIPEGYSVSREKKERFSLILESASTNQTSMYLCASSLLSVGASFTYEQYFGPGTRLTVT.

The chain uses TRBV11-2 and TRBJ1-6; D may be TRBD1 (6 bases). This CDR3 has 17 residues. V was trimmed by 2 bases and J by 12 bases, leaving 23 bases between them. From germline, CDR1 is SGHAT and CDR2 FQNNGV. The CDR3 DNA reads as TGTGCCAGCAGCTTAAGGGGGGATGCGGGAACCCAGGAACCCCTCCACTTT. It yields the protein CASSLRGDAGTQEPLHF.

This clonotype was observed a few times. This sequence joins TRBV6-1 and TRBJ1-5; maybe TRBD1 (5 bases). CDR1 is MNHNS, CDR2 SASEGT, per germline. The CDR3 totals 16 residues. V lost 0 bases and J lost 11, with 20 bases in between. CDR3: CASSEAWVPRGGTQHF. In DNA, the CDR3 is TGTGCCAGCAGTGAAGCGTGGGTCCCCCGCGGGGGGACCCAGCATTTT.

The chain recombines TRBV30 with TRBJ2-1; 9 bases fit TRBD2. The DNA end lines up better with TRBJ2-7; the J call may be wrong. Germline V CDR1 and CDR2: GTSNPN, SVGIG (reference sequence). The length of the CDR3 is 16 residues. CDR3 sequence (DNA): TGTGCCTGGAACCAGCGGGGGGCTAGCTCCTACAATGAGCAGTACTTC. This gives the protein CAWNQRGASSYNEQYF.

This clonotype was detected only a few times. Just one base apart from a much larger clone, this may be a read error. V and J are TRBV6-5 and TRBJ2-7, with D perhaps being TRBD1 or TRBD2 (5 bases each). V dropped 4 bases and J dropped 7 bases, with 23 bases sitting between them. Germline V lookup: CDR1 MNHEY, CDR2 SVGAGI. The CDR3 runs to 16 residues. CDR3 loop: CASSSLGERSYNEQYF. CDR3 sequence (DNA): TGTGCCAGCAGTTCCCTAGGGGAGCGTTCCTACAATGAGCAGTACTTC.

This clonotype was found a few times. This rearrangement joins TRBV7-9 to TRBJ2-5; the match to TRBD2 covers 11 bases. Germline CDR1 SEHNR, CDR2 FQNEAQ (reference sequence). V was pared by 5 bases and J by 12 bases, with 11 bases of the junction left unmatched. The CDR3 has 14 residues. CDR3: CASSRPLAGATKYF. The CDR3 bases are TGTGCCAGCAGCCGTCCACTAGCGGGAGCAACGAAGTACTTC.

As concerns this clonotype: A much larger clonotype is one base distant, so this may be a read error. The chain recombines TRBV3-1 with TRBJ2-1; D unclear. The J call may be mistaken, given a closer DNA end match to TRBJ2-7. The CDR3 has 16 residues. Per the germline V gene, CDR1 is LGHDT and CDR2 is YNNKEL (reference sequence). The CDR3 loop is CASSQGENRGYNEQYF. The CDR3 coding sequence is TGTGCCAGCAGCCAAGGTGAGAACAGAGGATACAATGAGCAGTACTTC.

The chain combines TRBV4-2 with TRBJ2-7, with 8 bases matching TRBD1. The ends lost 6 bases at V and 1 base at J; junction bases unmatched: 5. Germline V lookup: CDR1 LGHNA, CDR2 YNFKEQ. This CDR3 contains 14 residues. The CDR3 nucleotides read TGTGCCAGCAGGGCTACAGGGGGGTCCTACGAGCAGTACTTC. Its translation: CASRATGGSYEQYF.

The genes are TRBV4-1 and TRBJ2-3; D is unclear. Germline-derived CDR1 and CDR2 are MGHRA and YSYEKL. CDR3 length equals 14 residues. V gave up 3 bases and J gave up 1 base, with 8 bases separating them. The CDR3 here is CASSHFSGTDTQYF. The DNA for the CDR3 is TGCGCCAGCAGCCACTTTAGTGGCACAGATACGCAGTATTTT.

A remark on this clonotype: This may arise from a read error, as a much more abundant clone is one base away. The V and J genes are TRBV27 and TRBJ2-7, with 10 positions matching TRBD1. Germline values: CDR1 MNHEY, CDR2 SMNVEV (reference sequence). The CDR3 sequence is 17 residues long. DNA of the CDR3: TGTGCCAGCAGTCCGACTCCGCCGGGACAGGGGATCGACATTCAGAACTTC. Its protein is CASSPTPPGQGIDIQNF.

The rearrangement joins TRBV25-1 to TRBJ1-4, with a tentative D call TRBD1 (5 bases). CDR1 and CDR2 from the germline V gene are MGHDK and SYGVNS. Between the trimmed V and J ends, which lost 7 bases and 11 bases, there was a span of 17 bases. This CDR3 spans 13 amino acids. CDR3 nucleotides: TGTGCCAGCACCTCATCAACTCGGGGGAAACTGTTTTTT. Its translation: CASTSSTRGKLFF. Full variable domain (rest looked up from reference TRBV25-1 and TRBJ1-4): EADIYQTPRYLVIGTGKKITLECSQTMGHDKMYWYQQDPGMELHLIHYSYGVNSTEKGDLSSESTVSRIRTEHFPLTLESARPSHTSQYLCASTSSTRGKLFFGSGTQLSVL.

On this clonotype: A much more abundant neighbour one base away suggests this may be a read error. CDR3 sequence reads: CASGTPTLETRYF. In nucleotides, the CDR3 is TGTGCCAGCGGGACTCCCACTTTGGAGACCCGGTACTTC. This sequence joins TRBV7-2 and TRBJ2-5, with TRBD2 as a possible D gene (6 bases). Germline loops: CDR1 SGHTA, CDR2 FQGNSA. This CDR3 comprises 13 residues.

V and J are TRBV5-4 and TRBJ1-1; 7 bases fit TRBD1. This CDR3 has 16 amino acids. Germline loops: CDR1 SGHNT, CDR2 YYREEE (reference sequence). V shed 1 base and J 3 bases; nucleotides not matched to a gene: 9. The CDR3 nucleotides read TGTGCCAGCAGCTTGCATTTGGCAGGGGGAGACACTGAAGCTTTCTTT. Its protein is CASSLHLAGGDTEAFF.

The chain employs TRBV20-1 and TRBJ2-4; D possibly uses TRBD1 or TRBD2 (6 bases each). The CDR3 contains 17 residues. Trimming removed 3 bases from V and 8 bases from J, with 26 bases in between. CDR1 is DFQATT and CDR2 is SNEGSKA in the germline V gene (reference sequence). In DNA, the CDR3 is TGCAGTGCTAGCGGGGAGAGGGCCTTTCCGAGGGGGGACATTCAGTACTTC. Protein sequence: CSASGERAFPRGDIQYF.

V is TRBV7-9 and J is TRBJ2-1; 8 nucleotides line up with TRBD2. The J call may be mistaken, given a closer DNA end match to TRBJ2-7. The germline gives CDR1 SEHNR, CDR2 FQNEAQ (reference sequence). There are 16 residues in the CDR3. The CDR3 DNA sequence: TGTGCCAGCAGCAAATTAGCGGGAATGCGGTACAATGAGCAGTACTTC. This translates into CASSKLAGMRYNEQYF.

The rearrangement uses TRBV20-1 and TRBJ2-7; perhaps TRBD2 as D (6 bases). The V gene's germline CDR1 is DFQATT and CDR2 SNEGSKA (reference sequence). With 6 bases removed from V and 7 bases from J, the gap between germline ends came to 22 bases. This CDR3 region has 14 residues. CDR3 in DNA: TGCAGTGCACACCGGGCGGGGCTAACCAATGAGCAGTACTTC. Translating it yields CSAHRAGLTNEQYF.

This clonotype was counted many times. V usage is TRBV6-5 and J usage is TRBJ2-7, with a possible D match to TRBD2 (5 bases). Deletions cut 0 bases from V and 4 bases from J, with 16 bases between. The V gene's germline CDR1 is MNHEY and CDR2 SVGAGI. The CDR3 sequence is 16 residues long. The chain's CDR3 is CASSYSEPGVPYEQYF. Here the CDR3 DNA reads TGTGCCAGCAGTTACTCCGAACCCGGGGTACCTTACGAGCAGTACTTC.

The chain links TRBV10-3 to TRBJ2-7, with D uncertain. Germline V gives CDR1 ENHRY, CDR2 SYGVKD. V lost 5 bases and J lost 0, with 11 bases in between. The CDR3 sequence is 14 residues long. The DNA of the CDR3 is TGTGCCATCAGTCAACCGGGCGGCTCCTACGAGCAGTACTTC. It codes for CAISQPGGSYEQYF.

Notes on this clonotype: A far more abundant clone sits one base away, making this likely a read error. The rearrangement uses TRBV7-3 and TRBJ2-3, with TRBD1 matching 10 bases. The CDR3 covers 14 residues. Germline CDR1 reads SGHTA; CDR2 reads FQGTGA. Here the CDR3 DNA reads TGTGCCGGCAGCTTAGGACAGGGGGGAGATACGCAGTATTTT. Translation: CAGSLGQGGDTQYF.

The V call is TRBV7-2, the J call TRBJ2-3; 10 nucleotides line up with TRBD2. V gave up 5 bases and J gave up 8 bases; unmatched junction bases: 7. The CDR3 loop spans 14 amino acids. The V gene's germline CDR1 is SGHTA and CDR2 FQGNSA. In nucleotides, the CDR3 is TGTGCCAGCAGCGTGATAGCGGGGGGCGGTACGCAGTATTTT. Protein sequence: CASSVIAGGGTQYF.

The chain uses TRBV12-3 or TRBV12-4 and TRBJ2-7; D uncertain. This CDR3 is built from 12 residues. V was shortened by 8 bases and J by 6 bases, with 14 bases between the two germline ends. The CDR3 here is CASGNEGSEQYF. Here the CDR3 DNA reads TGTGCCAGCGGGAACGAAGGGTCCGAGCAGTACTTC.

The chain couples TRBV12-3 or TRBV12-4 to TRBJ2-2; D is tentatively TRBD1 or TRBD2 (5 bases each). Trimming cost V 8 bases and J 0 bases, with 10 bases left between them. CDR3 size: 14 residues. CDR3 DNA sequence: TGTGCCAGCCTGGGACCCTCGAACACCGGGGAGCTGTTTTTT. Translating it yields CASLGPSNTGELFF.

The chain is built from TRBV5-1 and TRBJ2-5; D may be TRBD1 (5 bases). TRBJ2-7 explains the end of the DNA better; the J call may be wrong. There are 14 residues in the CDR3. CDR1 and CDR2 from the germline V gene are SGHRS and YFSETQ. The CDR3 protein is CASSTWTMSYEQYF. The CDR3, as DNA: TGCGCCAGCAGTACTTGGACAATGAGTTACGAGCAGTACTTC.

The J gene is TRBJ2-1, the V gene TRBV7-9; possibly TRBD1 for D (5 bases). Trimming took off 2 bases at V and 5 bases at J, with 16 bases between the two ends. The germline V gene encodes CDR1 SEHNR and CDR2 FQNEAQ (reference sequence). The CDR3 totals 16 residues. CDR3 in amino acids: CASSLLGALPNNEQFF. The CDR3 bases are TGTGCCAGCAGCTTATTAGGGGCTCTACCGAACAATGAGCAGTTCTTC.

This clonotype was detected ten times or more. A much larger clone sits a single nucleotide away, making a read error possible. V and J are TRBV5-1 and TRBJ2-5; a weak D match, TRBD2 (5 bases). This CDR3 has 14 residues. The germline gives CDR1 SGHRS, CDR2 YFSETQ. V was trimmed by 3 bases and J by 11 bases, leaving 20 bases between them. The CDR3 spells CASSSWSGYNEQYF. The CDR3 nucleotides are TGCGCCAGCAGCTCCTGGAGCGGATACAATGAGCAGTACTTC.

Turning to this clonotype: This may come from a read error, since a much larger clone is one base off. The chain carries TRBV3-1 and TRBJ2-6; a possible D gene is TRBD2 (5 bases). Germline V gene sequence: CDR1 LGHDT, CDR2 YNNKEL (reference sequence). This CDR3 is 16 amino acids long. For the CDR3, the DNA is TGTGCCGGCAGCCGGGCGGGTAGCTCTGGGGCCAACGTCCTGACTTTC. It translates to CAGSRAGSSGANVLTF.

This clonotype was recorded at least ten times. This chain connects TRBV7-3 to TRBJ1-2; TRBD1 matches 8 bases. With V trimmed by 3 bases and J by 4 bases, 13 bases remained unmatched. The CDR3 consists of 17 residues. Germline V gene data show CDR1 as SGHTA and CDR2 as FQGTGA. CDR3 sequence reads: CASSFQWGTGNPYGYTF. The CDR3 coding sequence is TGTGCCAGCAGCTTTCAGTGGGGGACAGGCAACCCCTATGGCTACACCTTC.

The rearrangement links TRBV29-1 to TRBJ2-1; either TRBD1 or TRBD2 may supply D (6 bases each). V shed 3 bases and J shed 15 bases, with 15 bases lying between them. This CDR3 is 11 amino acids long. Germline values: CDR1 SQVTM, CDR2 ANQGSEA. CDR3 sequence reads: CSVEGAGRRFF. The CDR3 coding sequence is TGCAGCGTTGAGGGGGCAGGGAGGCGGTTCTTC.

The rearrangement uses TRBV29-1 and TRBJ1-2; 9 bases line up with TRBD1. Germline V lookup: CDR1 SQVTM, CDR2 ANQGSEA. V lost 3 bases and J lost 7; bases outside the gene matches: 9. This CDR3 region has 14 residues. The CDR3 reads CSVDGTGMSRGYTF. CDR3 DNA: TGCAGCGTTGACGGGACAGGGATGTCGCGTGGCTACACCTTC.